The next 28 T cell receptor beta chains were all read from a single sample in a study of shared clonotypes between healthy human individuals. CD8 cells regarded as naive lacked CD45RO, were positively chosen for CCR7, and omitted terminally differentiated effector memory CD45RA+ cells. The table came from immunoSEQ multiplex PCR; TCRdb's copy has only in-frame clones and leaves some out. The top ten hold about 0.12% of the sample, which has 560,000 or so clones, about 96% seen once. The sequenced sample was naive CD8+ T cells sorted from blood. All receptors derive from a woman in her twenties or thirties in good health.

The table lists this clone with a few counts. The V gene is TRBV19, the J gene TRBJ1-1; possible D gene TRBD1, 5 bases. Germline values: CDR1 LNHDA, CDR2 SQIVND (reference sequence). V shed 5 bases and J shed 3 bases, with 19 bases lying between them. This CDR3 contains 16 residues. This CDR3 is CASSPPHREGDTEAFF. CDR3 nucleotides: TGTGCCAGTAGTCCGCCACACCGGGAAGGGGACACTGAAGCTTTCTTT.

This chain joins TRBV28 and TRBJ2-7; tentative D call: TRBD1 (6 bases). Per the germline V gene, CDR1 is MDHEN and CDR2 is SYDVKM. There are 15 residues in the CDR3. Trimming removed 5 bases at V and 5 bases at J, with 19 bases between. The CDR3 here is CASSRTGTLKHEQYF. Here the CDR3 DNA reads TGTGCCAGCAGTAGGACCGGGACACTAAAGCACGAGCAGTACTTC.

V usage is TRBV7-9 and J usage is TRBJ2-7; D is uncertain. The CDR3 extends over 13 amino acids. Trimming stripped 3 bases from V and 2 bases from J, with 8 bases between. CDR1 is SEHNR and CDR2 is FQNEAQ in the germline V gene (reference sequence). CDR3 DNA: TGTGCCAGCAGCTTCGGGCACACCTACGAGCAGTACTTC. Protein sequence: CASSFGHTYEQYF.

This chain links TRBV5-6 with TRBJ1-2; unclear D gene. V lost 6 bases, J lost 5 bases, and 17 bases lay in between. CDR3 size: 14 residues. Germline V gene lookup returns CDR1 SGHDT and CDR2 YYEEEE. The CDR3 loop is CASKRETGVYGYTF. CDR3 bases: TGTGCCAGCAAAAGGGAAACCGGGGTTTATGGCTACACCTTC.

This clone is a singleton in its sample. The chain uses TRBV7-9 and TRBJ2-1, with TRBD2 as a possible D gene (6 bases). The CDR3 spans 15 residues. Germline V gene sequence: CDR1 SEHNR, CDR2 FQNEAQ (reference sequence). The ends were cut back, 4 bases at V and 5 bases at J, with 15 bases in the middle. The CDR3 DNA sequence: TGTGCCAGCAGCTACACCCCTAGCGAAAACAATGAGCAGTTCTTC. It is translated as CASSYTPSENNEQFF.

This chain links TRBV16 with TRBJ1-4, with D unclear. V was clipped by 7 bases and J by 7 bases, with 13 bases between them. The CDR3 is 13 amino acids. Germline V gene data show CDR1 as KGHSY and CDR2 as FQNENV. The CDR3 region is CASTPAVREKLFF. The CDR3 DNA is TGTGCCAGCACCCCGGCAGTACGTGAAAAACTGTTTTTT.

A single count supports this clone. Other DNA sequences in the sample encode the same CDR3. The rearrangement links TRBV28 to TRBJ1-6; D gene ambiguous. From germline, CDR1 is MDHEN and CDR2 SYDVKM. The V end was cut by 6 bases, the J end by 5 bases, with 2 bases between. The length of the CDR3 is 11 residues. The CDR3 bases are TGTGCCAGCAGCGATAATTCACCCCTCCACTTT. Protein product: CASSDNSPLHF.

The chain combines TRBV7-6 with TRBJ1-2; unclear D gene. This CDR3 is 13 amino acids long. Germline V lookup: CDR1 SGHVS, CDR2 FNYEAQ. Between the trimmed V and J ends, which lost 1 base and 8 bases, there was a span of 11 bases. CDR3: CASSLGGHGGYTF. The CDR3 coding sequence is TGTGCCAGCAGCTTAGGCGGGCATGGGGGCTACACCTTC.

The V call is TRBV13, the J call TRBJ2-7, with TRBD2 as a possible D gene (6 bases). The germline V gene encodes CDR1 PRHDT and CDR2 FYEKMQ (reference sequence). Trimming took off 2 bases at V and 0 bases at J, with 20 bases between the two ends. The CDR3 loop spans 18 amino acids. This chain's CDR3 is CASSLLGGPVRNSYEQYF. The DNA for the CDR3 is TGTGCCAGCAGCTTATTGGGGGGACCAGTCCGAAACTCCTACGAGCAGTACTTC.

The chain combines TRBV28 with TRBJ2-7, with 11 bases fitting TRBD2. CDR3 length: 14 amino acids. V lost 6 bases, J lost 5 bases, and 6 bases stayed unmatched. Germline CDR1 and CDR2: MDHEN and SYDVKM. CDR3 DNA sequence: TGTGCCAGCAGATTAGCGGGAGGGCCCGACGAGCAGTACTTC. It translates to CASRLAGGPDEQYF.

This clone showed up just once. V gene TRBV15 combines with J gene TRBJ2-1; maybe TRBD2 (5 bases). The CDR3 consists of 19 residues. Trimming removed 1 base from V and 0 bases from J, with 19 bases in between. The germline CDR1 and CDR2 sequences are LNHNV and YYDKDF (reference sequence). The CDR3 is CATSRAAFVGEGSYNEQFF. The CDR3, as DNA: TGTGCCACCAGCAGAGCGGCTTTTGTGGGAGAAGGCTCCTACAATGAGCAGTTCTTC.

This chain links TRBV7-9 with TRBJ2-7; 9 positions match TRBD1. In germline, CDR1 is SEHNR, CDR2 FQNEAQ (reference sequence). Trimming at V came to 5 bases and at J to 4 bases, leaving 6 bases not matched to a gene. CDR3 length: 14 residues. The CDR3 loop reads CASSHPDRGYEQYF. The CDR3 DNA reads as TGTGCCAGCAGCCACCCGGACAGGGGTTACGAGCAGTACTTC.

This chain joins TRBV5-4 and TRBJ1-5; 8 bases agree with TRBD1. The CDR3 extends over 14 amino acids. The V gene end was trimmed by 1 base and the J gene end by 8 bases; junction bases not matched to a gene: 5. Germline CDR1 reads SGHNT; CDR2 reads YYREEE (reference sequence). CDR3 sequence reads: CASSLSGGGEPQHF. CDR3 in DNA: TGTGCCAGCAGCTTGTCAGGGGGCGGGGAGCCCCAGCATTTT.

This clone was recorded once. V gene TRBV4-1 combines with J gene TRBJ1-4; 7 bases match TRBD1. V shed 5 bases and J 3 bases; nucleotides not matched to a gene: 3. The CDR3 is made up of 14 amino acids. Germline V CDR1 and CDR2: MGHRA, YSYEKL. The CDR3 spells CASSETGSNEKLFF. The CDR3, as DNA: TGCGCCAGCAGCGAGACAGGGTCTAATGAAAAACTGTTTTTT.

The chain recombines TRBV4-1 with TRBJ1-4, with D hard to call. The V gene's germline CDR1 is MGHRA and CDR2 YSYEKL. The V end lost 0 bases, the J end lost 15 bases, and 14 bases lay between the germline ends. The CDR3 totals 13 residues. The CDR3 reads CASSQDKGRRVFF. CDR3 nucleotide sequence: TGCGCCAGCAGCCAAGATAAGGGCAGGAGGGTGTTTTTT.

The chain has TRBV2 and TRBJ1-4; D gene ambiguous. The CDR3 is made up of 15 amino acids. V was pared by 5 bases and J by 5 bases, with 15 bases between. Germline-derived CDR1 and CDR2 are SNHLY and FYNNEI. Here the CDR3 reads CASSLGGSWNEKLFF. CDR3 DNA sequence: TGTGCCAGCAGTCTGGGCGGGAGCTGGAATGAAAAACTGTTTTTT.

This sequence joins TRBV7-2 and TRBJ1-5; TRBD1 agrees at 11 bases. With V trimmed by 2 bases and J by 5 bases, 8 bases remained unmatched. The CDR3 has 17 residues. Germline V lookup: CDR1 SGHTA, CDR2 FQGNSA. The CDR3 region has the DNA TGTGCCAGCAGCTTACAGGGGACAGGGGGTCAGGATCAGCCCCAGCATTTT. Encoded protein: CASSLQGTGGQDQPQHF.

This sequence joins TRBV4-2 and TRBJ2-5; TRBD1 is a possible D gene (6 bases). The J call may not be correct, given that the DNA end is closer to TRBJ2-7. CDR3 size: 16 residues. The germline V gene encodes CDR1 LGHNA and CDR2 YNFKEQ. The CDR3 loop is CASSQDMAGVSGEQYF. CDR3 DNA sequence: TGTGCCAGCAGCCAAGATATGGCAGGGGTTAGTGGCGAGCAGTACTTC.

The chain couples TRBV7-9 to TRBJ2-7, with TRBD1 identical over 8 bases. The CDR3 totals 12 residues. The germline V gene encodes CDR1 SEHNR and CDR2 FQNEAQ (reference sequence). V shed 4 bases and J 6 bases; nucleotides not matched to a gene: 2. CDR3 in DNA: TGTGCCAGCAGCTCACAGGGGGTCGAGCAGTACTTC. This sequence encodes CASSSQGVEQYF.

The table lists this clone with a count of one. The J gene is TRBJ2-7, the V gene TRBV7-6, with unresolved D. Trimming took off 3 bases at V and 3 bases at J, with 9 bases between the two ends. The CDR3 length is 13 residues. The germline V gene has CDR1 SGHVS and CDR2 FNYEAQ. CDR3 sequence reads: CASSLAANYEQYF. CDR3 coding DNA: TGTGCCAGCAGCTTGGCGGCTAACTACGAGCAGTACTTC.

The rearrangement joins TRBV27 to TRBJ2-2; 9 bases agree with TRBD1. The V gene end was trimmed by 3 bases and the J gene end by 4 bases; junction bases not matched to a gene: 9. CDR1 is MNHEY and CDR2 is SMNVEV in the germline V gene (reference sequence). The CDR3 has 17 amino acids. The CDR3 DNA reads TGTGCCAGCAGTTTTCAACGGGACAGGGAAGGCACCGGGGAGCTGTTTTTT. The encoded protein is CASSFQRDREGTGELFF.

The rearrangement links TRBV13 to TRBJ1-2; TRBD1 aligns across 7 bases. The CDR3 consists of 14 residues. The V gene end was trimmed by 4 bases and the J gene end by 8 bases; junction bases not matched to a gene: 10. The germline V gene has CDR1 PRHDT and CDR2 FYEKMQ (reference sequence). This CDR3 is CASSSATGSGGYTF. As DNA, the CDR3 is TGTGCCAGCAGCTCGGCGACAGGGAGTGGCGGCTACACCTTC.

The V gene is TRBV4-1, the J gene TRBJ1-1, with D hard to call. CDR1 and CDR2 (germline): MGHRA, YSYEKL. Deletions cut 3 bases from V and 8 bases from J, with 13 bases between. The CDR3 is 13 residues long. The CDR3 loop reads CASSHRREGEAFF. The CDR3, as DNA: TGCGCCAGCAGCCACCGACGGGAAGGGGAAGCTTTCTTT.

The gene calls are TRBV7-8 and TRBJ2-7; 8 nucleotides match TRBD1. This CDR3 spans 17 amino acids. V shed 1 base and J 7 bases; nucleotides not matched to a gene: 15. CDR1 and CDR2 from the germline V gene are SGHVS and FQNEAQ. CDR3 DNA: TGTGCCAGCAGCTTAGAGTTTATCGGGACAGGTGTTGAGGAGCAGTACTTC. Translating it yields CASSLEFIGTGVEEQYF.

The chain combines TRBV7-9 with TRBJ2-3; D ambiguous. Germline lookup yields CDR1 SEHNR and CDR2 FQNEAQ (reference sequence). V lost 1 base, J lost 5 bases, and 19 bases lay in between. The CDR3 is 17 amino acids. The chain's CDR3 is CASSLEYQVIPQDTQYF. Here the CDR3 DNA reads TGTGCCAGCAGCTTAGAGTACCAGGTCATTCCCCAAGATACGCAGTATTTT.

V and J are TRBV5-5 and TRBJ2-3, with 9 positions matching TRBD2. V was pared by 4 bases and J by 3 bases, with 6 bases of the junction left unmatched. CDR3 length: 15 residues. Germline CDR1 reads SGHKS; CDR2 reads YYEKEE (reference sequence). CDR3 region: CASSGAGGKTDTQYF. The CDR3 nucleotides read TGTGCCAGCAGCGGAGCGGGAGGTAAAACAGATACGCAGTATTTT.

This chain joins TRBV5-8 and TRBJ2-2; D call uncertain. The germline V gene encodes CDR1 SGHTS and CDR2 YDEGEE. V shed 4 bases and J shed 5 bases, with 12 bases lying between them. The CDR3 is 14 residues long. This CDR3 is CASSVGRWTGELFF. Here the CDR3 DNA reads TGTGCCAGCAGCGTGGGCAGGTGGACCGGGGAGCTGTTTTTT.

This clone has a single count. The chain is built from TRBV11-2 and TRBJ1-2; TRBD1 matches 7 bases. The CDR3 runs to 15 residues. Per the germline V gene, CDR1 is SGHAT and CDR2 is FQNNGV. Trimming took 3 bases from V and 0 from J; bases not matched to a gene: 4. The CDR3 loop is CASSFRQGTNYGYTF. For the CDR3, the DNA is TGTGCCAGCAGCTTCCGACAGGGTACTAACTATGGCTACACCTTC.